This is a list of T cell receptor beta chains from one sample in a study of blood T cell repertoires in COVID-19. This table comes from immunoSEQ multiplex PCR, and its TCRdb copy is limited to in-frame clones, with some not included. The sample contains approximately 330,000 clones, about nine tenths of which appear only once. Source material: peripheral blood. All receptors come from a man in his thirties or forties with COVID-19, enrolled during active disease. Both conserved end residues are part of each CDR3. Fields, in order: D gene, V gene, CDR3 length, J gene, clone size, CDR3 DNA, CDR3 protein. A D gene is named only where the DNA matches it firmly. Expanded clones get a size class; other rows say once, few or many, or leave the size out.

d_gene: .; v_gene: TRBV12-3/TRBV12-4; len: 13; j_gene: TRBJ1-5; abundance: .; CDR3nt: TGTGCCAGCAGTTTCTCAGGGCCCCGTTCCCAGCATTTT; CDR3aa: CASSFSGPRSQHF
d_gene: TRBD1; v_gene: TRBV7-8; len: 15; j_gene: TRBJ2-7; abundance: .; CDR3nt: TGTGCCAGCAGCTTTTTTTCGGGACAGGCCTACGAGCAGTACTTC; CDR3aa: CASSFFSGQAYEQYF
d_gene: .; v_gene: TRBV7-9; len: 14; j_gene: TRBJ1-2; abundance: .; CDR3nt: TGTGCCAGCAGCTTAACAGCAACGGCTTATGGCTACACCTTC; CDR3aa: CASSLTATAYGYTF
d_gene: .; v_gene: TRBV6-2/TRBV6-3; len: 15; j_gene: TRBJ1-5; abundance: .; CDR3nt: TGTGCCAGCAGTCCGACAGGAGTCAGCAATCAGCCCCAGCATTTT; CDR3aa: CASSPTGVSNQPQHF
d_gene: .; v_gene: TRBV2; len: 15; j_gene: TRBJ1-6; abundance: .; CDR3nt: TGTGCCAGCAGCCTTGGGGTACTGGGGGCTGGGCCCCTCCACTTT; CDR3aa: CASSLGVLGAGPLHF
d_gene: .; v_gene: TRBV3-1/TRBV3-2; len: 13; j_gene: TRBJ1-5; abundance: .; CDR3nt: TGTGCCAGCAGCCCTCAGGGTGAACAGCCCCAGCATTTT; CDR3aa: CASSPQGEQPQHF
d_gene: .; v_gene: TRBV7-7; len: 14; j_gene: TRBJ1-3; abundance: .; CDR3nt: TGTGCCAGCAGCTCCGGGACAACTGGAAACACCATATATTTT; CDR3aa: CASSSGTTGNTIYF
d_gene: TRBD2; v_gene: TRBV7-6; len: 14; j_gene: TRBJ2-1; abundance: .; CDR3nt: TGTGCCAGCAGCCTAGCGGGAGTGACCAATGAGCAGTTCTTC; CDR3aa: CASSLAGVTNEQFF
d_gene: .; v_gene: TRBV28; len: 14; j_gene: TRBJ2-3; abundance: .; CDR3nt: TGTGCCAGCAGCAAGGCAGGGTTCGCAGATACGCAGTATTTT; CDR3aa: CASSKAGFADTQYF
d_gene: TRBD1; v_gene: TRBV5-1; len: 14; j_gene: TRBJ1-5; abundance: .; CDR3nt: TGCGCCAGCAGCTGGACAGGGGGCTTTCAGCCCCAGCATTTT; CDR3aa: CASSWTGGFQPQHF
d_gene: TRBD1; v_gene: TRBV27; len: 19; j_gene: TRBJ2-6; abundance: .; CDR3nt: TGTGCCAGCAGTTTATTCCGGGACAGTACCTTCTCTGGGGCCAACGTCCTGACTTTC; CDR3aa: CASSLFRDSTFSGANVLTF
d_gene: TRBD1; v_gene: TRBV30; len: 11; j_gene: TRBJ1-2; abundance: .; CDR3nt: TGTGCCTGGAGCCGACAGGGTTCACTCACCTTC; CDR3aa: CAWSRQGSLTF
d_gene: .; v_gene: TRBV7-8; len: 17; j_gene: TRBJ1-2; abundance: .; CDR3nt: TGTGCCAGCAGCCCACAGGCCGGGTCAGCAAGTAACTATGGCTACACCTTC; CDR3aa: CASSPQAGSASNYGYTF
d_gene: TRBD2; v_gene: TRBV9; len: 14; j_gene: TRBJ2-3; abundance: .; CDR3nt: TGTGCCAGCAGCGCTAGACTAGCGGGGGATACGCAGTATTTT; CDR3aa: CASSARLAGDTQYF
d_gene: .; v_gene: TRBV4-1; len: 12; j_gene: TRBJ2-1; abundance: .; CDR3nt: TGCGCCAGCAGCCAAGAATCCTATGAGCAGTTCTTC; CDR3aa: CASSQESYEQFF
d_gene: TRBD1; v_gene: TRBV28; len: 16; j_gene: TRBJ2-5; abundance: .; CDR3nt: TGTGCCAGCAGTTCGGGACAGTTTTACGTCTGGGAGACCCAGTACTTC; CDR3aa: CASSSGQFYVWETQYF
d_gene: TRBD1; v_gene: TRBV29-1; len: 16; j_gene: TRBJ2-1; abundance: .; CDR3nt: TGCAGCGTTCCACGGAAACAGGGGGATCCCCGCAATGAGCAGTTCTTC; CDR3aa: CSVPRKQGDPRNEQFF
d_gene: .; v_gene: TRBV5-1; len: 15; j_gene: TRBJ2-3; abundance: .; CDR3nt: TGCGCCAGCAGCTTGGGACAGGTTAACTCAGATACGCAGTATTTT; CDR3aa: CASSLGQVNSDTQYF
d_gene: TRBD1; v_gene: TRBV7-3; len: 15; j_gene: TRBJ2-3; abundance: .; CDR3nt: TGTGCCAGCAGCTTAAGTACAGGGGGCTCATATACGCAGTATTTT; CDR3aa: CASSLSTGGSYTQYF
d_gene: .; v_gene: TRBV28; len: 15; j_gene: TRBJ1-5; abundance: .; CDR3nt: TGTGCCAGCAGTTTATACAGGGAGTTTGATCAGCCCCAGCATTTT; CDR3aa: CASSLYREFDQPQHF
d_gene: TRBD1; v_gene: TRBV4-2; len: 17; j_gene: TRBJ1-5; abundance: .; CDR3nt: TGTGCCAGCAGCCAGGAGATCTGGCGACAGGGGAGTCAGCCCCAGCATTTT; CDR3aa: CASSQEIWRQGSQPQHF
d_gene: .; v_gene: TRBV11-2; len: 13; j_gene: TRBJ2-5; abundance: few; CDR3nt: TGTGCCAGCAGCTTACGGTATCAAGAGACCCAGTACTTC; CDR3aa: CASSLRYQETQYF
d_gene: .; v_gene: TRBV27; len: 15; j_gene: TRBJ2-7; abundance: .; CDR3nt: TGTGCCAGCAGTCTACTTCCAGGGGAAACCTACGAGCAGTACTTC; CDR3aa: CASSLLPGETYEQYF
d_gene: .; v_gene: TRBV4-3; len: 17; j_gene: TRBJ1-2; abundance: .; CDR3nt: TGCGCCAGCAGCCAAGATGGGGCGGGACCGCAGAACTATGGCTACACCTTC; CDR3aa: CASSQDGAGPQNYGYTF
d_gene: .; v_gene: TRBV18; len: 14; j_gene: TRBJ1-1; abundance: .; CDR3nt: TGTGCCAGTCTGGAAGGGGCGATAAACACTGAAGCTTTCTTT; CDR3aa: CASLEGAINTEAFF
d_gene: .; v_gene: TRBV5-1; len: 14; j_gene: TRBJ2-1; abundance: .; CDR3nt: TGCGCCAGCAGCTCAAAGACAAACTACAATGAGCAGTTCTTC; CDR3aa: CASSSKTNYNEQFF
d_gene: .; v_gene: TRBV7-7; len: 15; j_gene: TRBJ2-5; abundance: many; CDR3nt: TGTGCCAGCAGCCCCCCGGGCAGGGATCAAGAGACCCAGTACTTC; CDR3aa: CASSPPGRDQETQYF
d_gene: .; v_gene: TRBV18; len: 15; j_gene: TRBJ2-7; abundance: .; CDR3nt: TGTGCCAGCTCACCAGGTCCCATGAACTACTACGAGCAGTACTTC; CDR3aa: CASSPGPMNYYEQYF